This T cell receptor (beta chain) was captured in a study of blood T cell repertoires in COVID-19. In the study overall: The study drew acute and convalescent COVID-19 samples from the United States, Italy and Spain.

It was during active infection that Seattle patients were enrolled and then longitudinally followed. CDR1 and CDR2 from the germline V gene are SNHLY and FYNNEI. The CDR3 is 15 residues long. V shed 5 bases, J shed 2 bases, and the junction held 6 bases outside the gene matches. Data came from immunoSEQ multiplex PCR; TCRdb stores just in-frame clones and leaves some out. The sample carries about 200,000 clones, approximately 90% recorded once. V and J are TRBV2 and TRBJ2-1; TRBD1 agrees at 7 bases. The sequence was collected from a man in his fifties or sixties with COVID-19, enrolled during active disease. Sequencing used peripheral blood. The CDR3 loop reads CASSPTGSPYNEQFF. CDR3 DNA sequence: TGTGCCAGCAGTCCGACAGGGTCCCCCTACAATGAGCAGTTCTTC.